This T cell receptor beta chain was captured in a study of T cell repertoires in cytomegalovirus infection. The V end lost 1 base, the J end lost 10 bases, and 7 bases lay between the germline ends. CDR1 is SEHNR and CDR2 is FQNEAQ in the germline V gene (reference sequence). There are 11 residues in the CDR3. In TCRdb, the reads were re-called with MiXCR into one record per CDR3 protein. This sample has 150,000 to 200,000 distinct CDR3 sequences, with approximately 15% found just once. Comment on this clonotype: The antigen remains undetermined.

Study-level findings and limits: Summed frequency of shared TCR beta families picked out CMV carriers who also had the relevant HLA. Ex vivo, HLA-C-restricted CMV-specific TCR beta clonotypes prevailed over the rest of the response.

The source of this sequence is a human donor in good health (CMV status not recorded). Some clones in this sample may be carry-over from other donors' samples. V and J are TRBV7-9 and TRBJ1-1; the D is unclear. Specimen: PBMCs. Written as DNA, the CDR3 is TGTGCCAGCAGCTTAGAGGATGGAGCTTTCTTT. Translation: CASSLEDGAFF.